Following are 21 T cell receptor beta chains from one sample sequenced in a study of a mutant IDH1 vaccine in newly diagnosed glioma. Time point in this sample: baseline, week 1 (first vaccination visit). Treatment indicated: pre-vaccination baseline after standard-of-care therapy. TCRdb's copy holds only in-frame clones and misses some; the assay was immunoSEQ multiplex PCR. This sample has 40,000 or so clones, with around four fifths found just once. The sample in question was PBMCs, obtained from a glioma patient treated with radiotherapy, temozolomide or both. The receptors were sampled from a man in his forties or fifties with glioma. Some clones in this sample may be carry-over from other donors' samples.

The chain links TRBV18 to TRBJ2-7; TRBD2 aligns across 7 bases. The CDR3 length is 15 residues. The ends lost 1 base at V and 4 bases at J; junction bases unmatched: 7. Germline-derived CDR1 and CDR2 are KGHSH and LQKENI. Here the CDR3 reads CASSPRRGSLYEQYF. The CDR3 region has the DNA TGTGCCAGCTCACCACGGCGGGGGAGCCTATACGAGCAGTACTTC.

This chain joins TRBV5-5 and TRBJ2-3; no clear D. V lost 2 bases and J lost 6, with 13 bases in between. This CDR3 is 14 amino acids long. Per germline, CDR1 SGHKS and CDR2 YYEKEE (reference sequence). This CDR3 is CASSLGNIRDTQYF. The CDR3 DNA sequence: TGTGCCAGCAGCTTAGGGAATATCCGGGATACGCAGTATTTT.

This clone was counted between two and nine times. The chain uses TRBV2 and TRBJ1-5, with TRBD1 matching 10 bases. V lost 6 bases, J lost 9 bases, and 8 bases stayed unmatched. The CDR3 is 14 residues long. Germline V gene data show CDR1 as SNHLY and CDR2 as FYNNEI. The CDR3 region is CASSPGTGDPPQHF. The CDR3 DNA reads as TGTGCCAGCAGCCCCGGGACAGGGGATCCGCCCCAGCATTTT.

The V and J genes are TRBV7-8 and TRBJ1-1; no reliable D call. Germline CDR1 SGHVS, CDR2 FQNEAQ. V dropped 5 bases and J dropped 2 bases, with 18 bases sitting between them. CDR3 length: 16 amino acids. The CDR3, as DNA: TGTGCCAGCAGCCTCCTACTCCGGACGGTCAACACTGAAGCTTTCTTT. This encodes CASSLLLRTVNTEAFF. Based on the CDR3 plus reference TRBV7-8 and TRBJ1-1, the full variable domain is GAGVSQSPRYKVAKRGQDVALRCDPISGHVSLFWYQQALGQGPEFLTYFQNEAQLDKSGLPSDRFFAERPEGSVSTLKIQRTQQEDSAVYLCASSLLLRTVNTEAFFGQGTRLTVV.

The chain employs TRBV7-2 and TRBJ1-5; D not certain. V was cut by 5 bases and J by 8 bases, with 10 bases left in between. The CDR3 runs 12 residues. Germline V lookup: CDR1 SGHTA, CDR2 FQGNSA. The CDR3 region has the DNA TGTGCCAGCAGCCAAGACGAAAAGCCCCAGCATTTT. Its protein product is CASSQDEKPQHF.

A note on this clone: Within the sample, other DNA sequences also encode this same CDR3. Written as DNA, the CDR3 is TGTGCCAGCAGCTTACGGGGTCCCAACACTGAAGCTTTCTTT. Its translation is CASSLRGPNTEAFF. The J gene is TRBJ1-1, the V gene TRBV7-6; D unclear. The CDR3 extends over 14 amino acids. Trimming stripped 2 bases from V and 2 bases from J, with 9 bases between. In germline, CDR1 is SGHVS, CDR2 FNYEAQ.

The rearrangement uses TRBV19 and TRBJ2-2, with 8 bases aligning to TRBD1. V lost 9 bases, J lost 6 bases, and 6 bases stayed unmatched. This CDR3 region has 13 residues. Germline values: CDR1 LNHDA, CDR2 SQIVND (reference sequence). The CDR3 loop is CASRGRMPGELFF. CDR3 nucleotide sequence: TGTGCCAGCAGGGGGCGTATGCCCGGGGAGCTGTTTTTT.

The chain is built from TRBV25-1 and TRBJ2-5; D may be TRBD1 (5 bases). Gene TRBJ2-7 matches the end of the DNA better, so the J call may be wrong. This CDR3 contains 14 residues. CDR1 is MGHDK, CDR2 SYGVNS, per germline. CDR3 bases: TGTGCCAGCAGTGATAGGGCAGGGCGCTACGAGCAGTACTTC. It translates to CASSDRAGRYEQYF.

This clone was seen more than once but under ten times. The chain carries TRBV5-1 and TRBJ1-1; TRBD1 aligns across 11 bases. The CDR3 is 14 amino acids. CDR1 SGHRS and CDR2 YFSETQ come from the germline V gene. V lost 6 bases to trimming and J lost 8 bases; unmatched junction nucleotides: 9. CDR3 bases: TGCGCCAGCAAGACCGGACAGGGGGCGGTCGAAGCTTTCTTT. Translation gives CASKTGQGAVEAFF.

The chain joins TRBV5-4 to TRBJ1-2, with D unresolved. CDR1 SGHNT and CDR2 YYREEE come from the germline V gene (reference sequence). V lost 4 bases to trimming and J lost 3 bases, with 16 bases between them. The CDR3 is 15 amino acids. CDR3 bases: TGTGCCAGCAGCGATGGCCCCGGGCAGCACTATGGCTACACCTTC. It is translated as CASSDGPGQHYGYTF.

The rearrangement uses TRBV5-1 and TRBJ2-5; D unclear. Germline V lookup: CDR1 SGHRS, CDR2 YFSETQ. Trimming took 3 bases from V and 4 from J, leaving 16 bases between them. This CDR3 comprises 15 residues. This CDR3 reads CASSSVMAWGETQYF. The CDR3 DNA is TGCGCCAGCAGCTCCGTAATGGCTTGGGGAGAGACCCAGTACTTC.

This clone was recorded once. V usage is TRBV19 and J usage is TRBJ1-5; D call uncertain. CDR1 is LNHDA and CDR2 is SQIVND in the germline V gene (reference sequence). Trimming shortened V by 3 bases and J by 11 bases, and 11 bases separated the two germline ends. There are 12 residues in the CDR3. CDR3 residues: CASSIGRSSQHF. The CDR3 nucleotides are TGTGCCAGTAGTATTGGTCGGTCGTCCCAGCATTTT.

This chain joins TRBV11-2 and TRBJ2-2, with unresolved D. The germline V gene encodes CDR1 SGHAT and CDR2 FQNNGV. The V end lost 4 bases, the J end lost 11 bases, and 17 bases lay between the germline ends. This CDR3 is built from 14 residues. In nucleotides, the CDR3 is TGTGCCAGCAGCTCCCAATCTATTTCCCGAGAGCTGTTTTTT. Its protein product is CASSSQSISRELFF.

This clone has only one observation. The rearrangement uses TRBV30 and TRBJ1-3; possible D gene TRBD1, 5 bases. CDR1 and CDR2 from the germline V gene are GTSNPN and SVGIG (reference sequence). The CDR3 covers 16 residues. Trimming removed 2 bases from V and 0 bases from J, with 14 bases in between. This CDR3 is CAWSMPTDLSGNTIYF. CDR3 DNA: TGTGCCTGGAGTATGCCGACAGATCTCTCTGGAAACACCATATATTTT. Looking up the rest from reference TRBV30 and TRBJ1-3 gives the full variable domain: SQTIHQWPATLVQPVGSPLSLECTVEGTSNPNLYWYRQAAGRGLQLLFYSVGIGQISSEVPQNLSASRPQDRQFILSSKKLLLSDSGFYLCAWSMPTDLSGNTIYFGEGSWLTVV.

The genes are TRBV7-9 and TRBJ2-7; 8 positions match TRBD1. The V gene's germline CDR1 is SEHNR and CDR2 FQNEAQ (reference sequence). The V and J ends lost 5 bases and 3 bases, in that order; junction bases with no gene match: 15. CDR3 length: 17 residues. The CDR3 nucleotides are TGTGCCAGCAGCCCACCTTCACGGACAGGGTTAAACTACGAGCAGTACTTC. Translation gives CASSPPSRTGLNYEQYF.

The CDR3 spells CSPKIGANNEQFF. The DNA of the CDR3 is TGCAGCCCTAAGATAGGGGCAAACAATGAGCAGTTCTTC. The chain carries TRBV29-1 and TRBJ2-1, with D tentatively TRBD1 (5 bases). Trimming took 8 bases from V and 5 from J, leaving 16 bases between them. Germline assignment: CDR1 SQVTM and CDR2 ANQGSEA. This CDR3 is 13 amino acids long.

The chain carries TRBV10-1 and TRBJ1-1; the D gene is possibly TRBD1 (5 bases). Germline values: CDR1 WNHNN, CDR2 SYGVQD (reference sequence). V lost 10 bases and J lost 13, with 16 bases in between. The CDR3 is 10 residues long. CDR3 in DNA: TGCGCCATCCCAGGGCCCGGGAGTTTCTTT. It codes for CAIPGPGSFF.

V is TRBV6-5 and J is TRBJ2-7, with TRBD1 matching 7 bases. This CDR3 comprises 13 residues. The V and J ends lost 5 bases and 7 bases, in that order; junction bases with no gene match: 8. Per the germline V gene, CDR1 is MNHEY and CDR2 is SVGAGI. CDR3 nucleotides: TGTGCCAGCAGTCCCCGGACAGGCCGGGAGCAGTACTTC. Encoded protein: CASSPRTGREQYF.

The rearrangement joins TRBV10-3 to TRBJ2-3; TRBD1 matches 7 bases. The CDR3 is 11 amino acids. Germline V lookup: CDR1 ENHRY, CDR2 SYGVKD. V shed 4 bases and J 9 bases; nucleotides not matched to a gene: 1. CDR3 nucleotide sequence: TGTGCCATCAGTGGACAGGGAACGCAGTATTTT. Translated: CAISGQGTQYF.

The CDR3 loop reads CASKSSGDEQYF. The CDR3, as DNA: TGTGCCAGCAAGTCGTCCGGTGACGAGCAGTACTTC. The rearrangement links TRBV6-5 to TRBJ2-7; no clear D gene. The CDR3 runs 12 residues. The V and J ends lost 7 bases and 5 bases respectively, with 12 bases between them. In germline, CDR1 is MNHEY, CDR2 SVGAGI.

This chain uses TRBV7-9 with TRBJ1-3, with D unresolved. The CDR3 is 13 amino acids. CDR1 is SEHNR, CDR2 FQNEAQ, per germline (reference sequence). Trimming left V 3 bases short and J 4 bases short, with 7 bases between. CDR3 nucleotide sequence: TGTGCCAGCAGCTTGGGTTACGGAAACACCATATATTTT. Its protein is CASSLGYGNTIYF.